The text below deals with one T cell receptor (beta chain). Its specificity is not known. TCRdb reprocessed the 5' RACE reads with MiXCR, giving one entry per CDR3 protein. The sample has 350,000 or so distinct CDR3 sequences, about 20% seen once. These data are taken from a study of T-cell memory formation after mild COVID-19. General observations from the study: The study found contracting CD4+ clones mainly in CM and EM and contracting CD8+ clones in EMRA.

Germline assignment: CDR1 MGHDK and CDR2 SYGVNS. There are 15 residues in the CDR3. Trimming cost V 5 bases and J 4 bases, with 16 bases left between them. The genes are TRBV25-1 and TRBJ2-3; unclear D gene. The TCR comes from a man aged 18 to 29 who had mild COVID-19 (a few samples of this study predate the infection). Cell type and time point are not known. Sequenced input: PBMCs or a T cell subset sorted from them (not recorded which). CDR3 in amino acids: CASSNLGLGADTQYF. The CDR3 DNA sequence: TGTGCCAGCAGTAATCTTGGGTTGGGCGCAGATACGCAGTATTTT.